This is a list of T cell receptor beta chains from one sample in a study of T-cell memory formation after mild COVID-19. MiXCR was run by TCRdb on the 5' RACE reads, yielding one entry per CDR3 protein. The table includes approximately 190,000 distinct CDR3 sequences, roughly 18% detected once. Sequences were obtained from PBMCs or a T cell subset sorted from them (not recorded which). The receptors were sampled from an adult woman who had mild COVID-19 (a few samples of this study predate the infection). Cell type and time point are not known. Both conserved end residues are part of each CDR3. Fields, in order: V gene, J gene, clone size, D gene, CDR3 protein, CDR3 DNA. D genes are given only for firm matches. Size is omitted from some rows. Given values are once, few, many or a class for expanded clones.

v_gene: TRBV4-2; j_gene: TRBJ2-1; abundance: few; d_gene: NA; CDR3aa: CASSQGRGGPYNEQFF; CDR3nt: TGTGCCAGCAGCCAAGGTCGGGGTGGTCCGTACAATGAGCAGTTCTTC
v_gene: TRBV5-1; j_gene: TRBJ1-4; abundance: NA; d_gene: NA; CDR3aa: CASSAIGVDEKLFF; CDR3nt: TGCGCCAGCAGCGCCATAGGCGTGGATGAAAAACTGTTTTTT
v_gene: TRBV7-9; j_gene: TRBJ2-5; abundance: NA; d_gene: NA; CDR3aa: CASRADSRMWETQYF; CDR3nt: TGTGCCAGCAGGGCGGACAGCCGGATGTGGGAGACCCAGTACTTC
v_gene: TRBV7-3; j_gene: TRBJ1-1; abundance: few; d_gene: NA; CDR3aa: CASSSGPIYQAFF; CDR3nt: TGTGCCAGCAGCTCTGGCCCCATTTATCAAGCTTTCTTT
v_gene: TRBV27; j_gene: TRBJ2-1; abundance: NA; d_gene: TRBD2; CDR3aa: CASNTGLAVSYNEQFF; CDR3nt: TGTGCCAGCAATACCGGACTAGCGGTCTCCTACAATGAGCAGTTCTTC
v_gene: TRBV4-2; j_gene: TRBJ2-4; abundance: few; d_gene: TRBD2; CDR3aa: CASSQAGGGAKNIQYF; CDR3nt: TGTGCCAGCAGCCAAGCTGGGGGGGGAGCCAAAAACATTCAGTACTTC
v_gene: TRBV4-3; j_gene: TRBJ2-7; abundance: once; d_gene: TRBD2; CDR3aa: CASSQGVGTSREQYF; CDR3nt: TGCGCCAGCAGCCAAGGGGTCGGGACTAGTCGCGAGCAGTACTTC
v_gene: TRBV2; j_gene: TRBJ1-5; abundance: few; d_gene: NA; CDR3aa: CASSFRVDLFNQPQHF; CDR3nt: TGTGCCAGCAGCTTCCGGGTGGACCTCTTTAATCAGCCCCAGCATTTT
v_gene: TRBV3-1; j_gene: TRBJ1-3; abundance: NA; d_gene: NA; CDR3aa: CASSQGLDPGNTIYF; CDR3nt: TGTGCCAGCAGCCAAGGGCTTGATCCTGGAAACACCATATATTTT
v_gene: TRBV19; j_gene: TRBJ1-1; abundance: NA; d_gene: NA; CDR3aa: CASSLHTGSTEAFF; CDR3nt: TGTGCCAGTAGCTTGCACACAGGGTCCACTGAAGCTTTCTTT
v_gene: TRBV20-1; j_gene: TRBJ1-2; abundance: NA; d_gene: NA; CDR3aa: CSARRYAETRGYTF; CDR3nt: TGCAGTGCTAGAAGATATGCCGAAACGAGGGGCTACACCTTC
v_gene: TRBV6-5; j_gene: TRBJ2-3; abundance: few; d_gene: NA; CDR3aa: CASANSGAFTDTQYF; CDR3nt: TGTGCCAGCGCGAATTCGGGGGCGTTCACAGATACGCAGTATTTT
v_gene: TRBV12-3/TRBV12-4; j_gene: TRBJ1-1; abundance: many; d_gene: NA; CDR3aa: CASRYTGENTEAFF; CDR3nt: TGTGCCAGCAGATATACGGGGGAGAACACTGAAGCTTTCTTT
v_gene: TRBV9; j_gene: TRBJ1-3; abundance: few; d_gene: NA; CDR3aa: CASSVDWELGNTIYF; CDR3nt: TGTGCCAGCAGCGTAGATTGGGAGCTTGGAAACACCATATATTTT
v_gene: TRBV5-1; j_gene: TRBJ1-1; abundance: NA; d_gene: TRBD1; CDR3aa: CASSSGTGFWNTEAFF; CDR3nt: TGCGCCAGCAGCTCCGGGACAGGGTTTTGGAACACTGAAGCTTTCTTT
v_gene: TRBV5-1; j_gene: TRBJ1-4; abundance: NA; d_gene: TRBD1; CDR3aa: CASRRGQEPNEKLFF; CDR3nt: TGCGCCAGCAGGCGCGGACAGGAACCTAATGAAAAACTGTTTTTT
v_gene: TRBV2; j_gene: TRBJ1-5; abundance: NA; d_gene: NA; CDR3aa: CASSLRVVGNQPQHF; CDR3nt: TGTGCCAGCAGTCTCCGGGTGGTAGGCAATCAGCCCCAGCATTTT